This T cell receptor (beta chain) appears in the sequencing data of a study of OX40 agonist ivuxolimab in advanced cancers. For context, the study as a whole: The costimulatory receptor OX40 (CD134) was targeted by ivuxolimab, a fully human IgG2 agonistic monoclonal antibody. Intravenous ivuxolimab was administered to patients every 2 weeks at six dose levels: 0.01, 0.1, 0.3, 1.5, 3 and 10 mg/kg. Among the 52 dose-escalation patients, some 20 had hepatocellular carcinoma, around 15 melanoma, 9 renal cell carcinoma and 9 head and neck cancer. The dose-escalation cohort was about 86% male with a mean age of approximately 60 years, ranging from roughly 20 to 80. Prior anti-PD-1, anti-PD-L1 or anti-CTLA-4 therapy was permitted, and checkpoint inhibitors had been received by approximately 39% of dose-escalation patients. Partial responses occurred in three dose-escalation patients: two with cutaneous melanoma and one with hepatocellular carcinoma. Peripheral TCRbeta sequencing aimed to test whether ivuxolimab altered TCR sequence diversity and caused clonal T-cell expansion. The paper covers the monotherapy dose-escalation part of the phase I ivuxolimab trial, which included N = 52 patients.

About this clone itself: What this receptor recognizes is not known. Per-base qualities were not stored, and no clone one base away is much larger.

The trial excluded patients who had a history of autoimmune disease or who were on systemic immunosuppression. In every dose cohort, peripheral blood was drawn for TCR sequencing at baseline, cycle 4 day 1, and cycle 7 day 1. Samples came from an open-label, multicenter, first-in-human phase I dose-escalation trial of ivuxolimab. Adults with locally advanced or metastatic melanoma, renal cell, hepatocellular, or head and neck squamous cell carcinoma were enrolled in the trial. Before TCR sequencing, CD4+ and CD8+ T cells were separately sorted from peripheral blood. Broad study findings and their caveats: At doses of 0.1 to 3.0 mg/kg, clonal expansion of both CD4+ and CD8+ blood T cells was observed from baseline to week 6. In the 0.1-3.0 mg/kg groups, partial responders had among the lowest normalized peripheral clonal expansion, particularly in CD8+ T cells. On average, CD8+ T cells showed more expanded clones than CD4+ T cells after ivuxolimab. Which antigens the clonally expanded peripheral T cells were specific for was not determined. Low levels of normalized T-cell clonal expansion were also seen in some patients who did not respond.

Genomic DNA was isolated from the sorted cells so that the TCRbeta CDR3 region could be sequenced. The immunoSEQ Assay was used to sequence the TCRbeta CDR3 regions. The immuneACCESS repertoire file appears here via TCRdb, limited to in-frame rearrangements. These files lack a portion of the clones; in checked studies, under half of the deficit traces to unresolved V genes, and the cause of the others is not known. This sample holds about 68,000 clones; 65% to 90% were observed only once. The ten largest clones add up to approximately 1.5% of the sample. The clonotype originates from an adult with an advanced solid tumor such as melanoma, head and neck, liver or kidney cancer. The sequences come from CD4+ or CD8+ T cells sorted from blood, collected in a trial of the OX40 agonist ivuxolimab.

The DNA sequence reads TGCAGCGTGAAAATACCGAGACCCACAGATACGCAGTATTTT. This yields the protein CSVKIPRPTDTQYF. The sequence is built from TRBV29-1 and TRBJ2-3; no D gene can be assigned with confidence. As encoded in the germline V gene, CDR1 is SQVTM while CDR2 is ANQGSEA. Deletion took 6 bases off V and 2 bases off J, with a span of 15 bases between the germline ends. The CDR3 runs 14 amino acids, cysteine and phenylalanine included. The retained sequence is limited to the CDR3, 42 bases, with the frame set at the first base.